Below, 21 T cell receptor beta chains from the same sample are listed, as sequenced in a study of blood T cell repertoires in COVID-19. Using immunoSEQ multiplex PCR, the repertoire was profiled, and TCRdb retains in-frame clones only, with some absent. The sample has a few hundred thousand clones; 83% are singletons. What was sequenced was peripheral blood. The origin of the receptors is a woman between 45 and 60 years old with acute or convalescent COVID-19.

The CDR3 loop reads CASSPSHSTDTQYF. CDR3 sequence (DNA): TGTGCCAGCAGTCCTAGTCACAGCACAGATACGCAGTATTTT. The chain is built from TRBV7-2 and TRBJ2-3; no reliable D call. Per the germline V gene, CDR1 is SGHTA and CDR2 is FQGNSA. Trimming stripped 6 bases from V and 0 bases from J, with 10 bases between. This CDR3 contains 14 residues.

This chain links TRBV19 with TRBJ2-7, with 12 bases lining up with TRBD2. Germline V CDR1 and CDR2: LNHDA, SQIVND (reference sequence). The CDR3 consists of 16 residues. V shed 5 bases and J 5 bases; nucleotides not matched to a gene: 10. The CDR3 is CASSRLAGASGHEQYF. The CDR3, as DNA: TGTGCCAGTAGTCGACTAGCGGGAGCTTCTGGCCACGAGCAGTACTTC.

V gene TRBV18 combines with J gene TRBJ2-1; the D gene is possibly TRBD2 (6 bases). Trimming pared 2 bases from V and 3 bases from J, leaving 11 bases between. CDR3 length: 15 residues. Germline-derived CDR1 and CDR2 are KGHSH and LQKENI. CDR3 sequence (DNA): TGTGCCAGCTCACCAAGGGTAGCGGACTACAATGAGCAGTTCTTC. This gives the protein CASSPRVADYNEQFF.

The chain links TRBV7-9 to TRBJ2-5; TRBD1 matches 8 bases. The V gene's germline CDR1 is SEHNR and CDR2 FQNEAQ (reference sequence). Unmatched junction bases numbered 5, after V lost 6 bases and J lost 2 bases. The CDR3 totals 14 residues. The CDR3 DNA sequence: TGTGCCAGCAGACCAGGGACAGGTCAAGAGACCCAGTACTTC. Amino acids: CASRPGTGQETQYF.

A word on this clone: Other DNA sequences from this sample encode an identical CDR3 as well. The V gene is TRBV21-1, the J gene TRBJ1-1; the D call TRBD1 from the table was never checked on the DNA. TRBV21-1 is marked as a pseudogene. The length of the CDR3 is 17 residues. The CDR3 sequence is CASSCPGTGNGYTEAFF. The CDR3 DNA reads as TGTGCCAGCAGTTGCCCCGGGACAGGAAATGGCTACACTGAAGCTTTCTTT.

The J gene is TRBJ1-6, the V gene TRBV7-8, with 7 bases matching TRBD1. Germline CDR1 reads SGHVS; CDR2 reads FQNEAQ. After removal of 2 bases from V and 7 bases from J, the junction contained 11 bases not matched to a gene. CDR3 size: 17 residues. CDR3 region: CASSLLSPGQLNSPLHF. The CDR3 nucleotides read TGTGCCAGCAGCTTACTTTCGCCGGGACAGCTGAATTCACCCCTCCACTTT.

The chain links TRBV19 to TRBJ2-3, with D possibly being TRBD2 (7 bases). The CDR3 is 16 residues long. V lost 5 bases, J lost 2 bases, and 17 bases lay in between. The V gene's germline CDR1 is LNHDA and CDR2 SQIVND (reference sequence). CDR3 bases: TGTGCCAGTAGTGGGGGGGGACACCCCAACACAGATACGCAGTATTTT. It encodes CASSGGGHPNTDTQYF.

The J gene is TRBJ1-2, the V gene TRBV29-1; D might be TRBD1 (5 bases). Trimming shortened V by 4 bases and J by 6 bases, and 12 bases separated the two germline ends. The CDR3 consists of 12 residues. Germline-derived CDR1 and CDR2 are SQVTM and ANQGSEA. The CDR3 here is CSVGGSRDGYTF. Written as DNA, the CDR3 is TGCAGCGTTGGGGGCAGCCGAGATGGCTACACCTTC.

In nucleotides, the CDR3 is TGTGCCAGCAGCCAGGGGGCTGATGGCTACACCTTC. Translation gives CASSQGADGYTF. This chain links TRBV11-3 with TRBJ1-2; 8 nucleotides match TRBD1. The ends lost 5 bases at V and 6 bases at J; junction bases unmatched: 2. Germline CDR1 SGHNT, CDR2 YENEEA. The length of the CDR3 is 12 residues.

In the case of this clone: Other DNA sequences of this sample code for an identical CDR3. The chain's CDR3 is CASSPDRATDTQYF. CDR3 bases: TGTGCCAGCTCACCTGACAGAGCCACAGATACGCAGTATTTT. The chain combines TRBV18 with TRBJ2-3, with D maybe TRBD1 (5 bases). This CDR3 comprises 14 residues. V was cut by 3 bases and J by 2 bases, with 9 bases left in between. Germline CDR1 and CDR2: KGHSH and LQKENI.

The DNA of the CDR3 is TGTGCCAGCAGCATCAACGGGGGGCGAAACACTGAAGCTTTCTTT. Amino acid sequence: CASSINGGRNTEAFF. This chain connects TRBV7-3 to TRBJ1-1, with D possibly being TRBD1 (6 bases). The CDR3 runs 15 residues. Germline CDR1 and CDR2: SGHTA and FQGTGA. Trimming cost V 5 bases and J 2 bases, with 15 bases left between them.

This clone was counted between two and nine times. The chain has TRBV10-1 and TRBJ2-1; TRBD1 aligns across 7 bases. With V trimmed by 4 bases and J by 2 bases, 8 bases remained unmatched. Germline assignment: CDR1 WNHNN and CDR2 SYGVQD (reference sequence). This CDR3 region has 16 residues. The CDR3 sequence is CASSVRTGGTYNEQFF. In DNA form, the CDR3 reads TGCGCCAGCAGTGTTCGGACAGGTGGTACCTACAATGAGCAGTTCTTC.

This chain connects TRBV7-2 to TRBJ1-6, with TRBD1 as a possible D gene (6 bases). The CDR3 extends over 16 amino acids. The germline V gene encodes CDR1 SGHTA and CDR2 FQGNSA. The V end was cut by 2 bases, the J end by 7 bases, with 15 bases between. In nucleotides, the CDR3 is TGTGCCAGCAGCTTAAGTCCCACAGGGATGAATTCACCCCTCCACTTT. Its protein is CASSLSPTGMNSPLHF.

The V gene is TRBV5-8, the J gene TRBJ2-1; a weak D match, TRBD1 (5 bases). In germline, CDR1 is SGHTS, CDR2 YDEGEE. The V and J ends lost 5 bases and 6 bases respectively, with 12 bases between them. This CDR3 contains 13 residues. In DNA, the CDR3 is TGTGCCAGCAGGGGAAGGGGCTTCAATGAGCAGTTCTTC. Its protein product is CASRGRGFNEQFF. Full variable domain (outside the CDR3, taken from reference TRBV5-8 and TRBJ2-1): EAGVTQSPTHLIKTRGQQATLRCSPISGHTSVYWYQQALGLGLQFLLWYDEGEERNRGNFPPRFSGRQFPNYSSELNVNALELEDSALYLCASRGRGFNEQFFGPGTRLTVL.

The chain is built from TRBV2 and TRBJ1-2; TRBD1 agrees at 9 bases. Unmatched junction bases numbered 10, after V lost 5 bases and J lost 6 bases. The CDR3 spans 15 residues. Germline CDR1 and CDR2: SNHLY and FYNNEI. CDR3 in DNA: TGTGCCAGCAGTAGTCCGTTGGGACAGGGCCATGGCTACACCTTC. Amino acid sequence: CASSSPLGQGHGYTF.

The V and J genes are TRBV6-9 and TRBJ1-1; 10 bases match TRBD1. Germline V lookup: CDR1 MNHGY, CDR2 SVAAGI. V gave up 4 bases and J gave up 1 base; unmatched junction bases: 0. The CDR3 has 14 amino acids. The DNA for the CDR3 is TGTGCCAGCAGTTGGGACAGGGGGAACACTGAAGCTTTCTTT. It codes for CASSWDRGNTEAFF.

CDR3 nucleotide sequence: TGTGCCAGCAGCCCGCCGGGGAAAAACTATGGCTACACCTTC. Translation: CASSPPGKNYGYTF. The chain uses TRBV7-6 and TRBJ1-2; no clear D gene. The CDR3 runs 14 residues. Germline V lookup: CDR1 SGHVS, CDR2 FNYEAQ. Trimming removed 5 bases from V and 2 bases from J, with 12 bases in between.

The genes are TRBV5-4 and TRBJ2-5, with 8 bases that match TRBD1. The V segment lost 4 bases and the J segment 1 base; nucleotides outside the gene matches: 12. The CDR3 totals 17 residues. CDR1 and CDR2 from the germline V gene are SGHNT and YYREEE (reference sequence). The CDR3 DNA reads TGTGCCAGCAGCCCGCAGACAGGGGTTGAGGGCCAAGAGACCCAGTACTTC. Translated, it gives CASSPQTGVEGQETQYF.

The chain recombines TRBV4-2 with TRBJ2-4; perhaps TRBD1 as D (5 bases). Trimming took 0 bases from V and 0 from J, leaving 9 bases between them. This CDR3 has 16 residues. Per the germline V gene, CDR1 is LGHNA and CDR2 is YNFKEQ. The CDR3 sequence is CASSQDQGVAKNIQYF. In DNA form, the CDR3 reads TGTGCCAGCAGCCAAGATCAGGGCGTAGCCAAAAACATTCAGTACTTC.

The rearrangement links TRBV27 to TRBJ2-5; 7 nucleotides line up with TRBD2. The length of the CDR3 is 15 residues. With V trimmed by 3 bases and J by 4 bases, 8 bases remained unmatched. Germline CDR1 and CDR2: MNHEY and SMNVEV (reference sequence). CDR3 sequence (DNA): TGTGCCAGCAGTTTGTGGCCTCCGGGGGGAGAGACCCAGTACTTC. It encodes CASSLWPPGGETQYF.

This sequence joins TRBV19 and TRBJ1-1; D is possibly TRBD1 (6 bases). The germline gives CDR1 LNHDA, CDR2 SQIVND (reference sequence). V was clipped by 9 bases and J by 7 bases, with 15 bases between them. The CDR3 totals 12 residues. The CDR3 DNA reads TGTGCCAGCGAGACAGGTGGGGGTGAAGCTTTCTTT. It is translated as CASETGGGEAFF.